These 8 T cell receptor beta chains originate from one sample sequenced in a study of shared clonotypes between healthy human individuals (dated by TCRdb to the early 2020s). To prepare the library, the immunoSEQ multiplex PCR assay was applied. TCRdb obtained this table from immuneACCESS and retained in-frame rearrangements with V and J assigned. These tables miss some clones; where compared with another copy, unresolved V genes account for less than half of the shortfall, and the remainder is unexplained. The sample table shows approximately 2,300,000 clones, and just under 95% are seen once. The ten largest clonotypes hold approximately 0.4% of the sample. Sequenced sample: naive CD4+ T cells from PBMCs. What the cell subset or site label conveys for this sample: CD45RA+ positively selected. These receptors all come from a man aged 18 to 30 in good health. Some clones in this sample may be carry-over from other donors' samples.

This clone has just one count. This sequence joins TRBV5-1 and TRBJ1-4; perhaps TRBD1 as D (6 bases). The ends were cut back, 4 bases at V and 8 bases at J, with 24 bases in the middle. Germline lookup yields CDR1 SGHRS and CDR2 YFSETQ. This CDR3 has 17 amino acids. CDR3 sequence reads: CASSLNWPGALGEKLFF. The CDR3 DNA reads as TGCGCCAGCAGCCTTAATTGGCCAGGGGCTTTGGGGGAAAAACTGTTTTTT. The whole variable domain, filled in from reference TRBV5-1 and TRBJ1-4, reads KAGVTQTPRYLIKTRGQQVTLSCSPISGHRSVSWYQQTPGQGLQFLFEYFSETQRNKGNFPGRFSGRQFSNSRSEMNVSTLELGDSALYLCASSLNWPGALGEKLFFGSGTQLSVL.

This chain links TRBV19 with TRBJ1-2; possibly TRBD1 for D (6 bases). Germline CDR1 LNHDA, CDR2 SQIVND (reference sequence). V was clipped by 3 bases and J by 5 bases, with 16 bases between them. The CDR3 spans 15 residues. The CDR3 region is CASSIPRVGAYGYTF. DNA of the CDR3: TGTGCCAGTAGTATCCCCCGGGTGGGGGCGTATGGCTACACCTTC.

The genes are TRBV9 and TRBJ2-7; 8 bases are a match to TRBD2. The V and J ends lost 4 bases and 7 bases, in that order; junction bases with no gene match: 13. The germline gives CDR1 SGDLS, CDR2 YYNGEE. The CDR3 is 15 amino acids. The CDR3 bases are TGTGCCAGCAGCCCCCGGGAGGGCCCCCAAGGAGAGCAGTACTTC. It specifies CASSPREGPQGEQYF.

This chain connects TRBV15 to TRBJ2-3; 8 bases match TRBD2. Trimming at V came to 8 bases and at J to 6 bases, leaving 13 bases not matched to a gene. The CDR3 consists of 15 residues. Germline V lookup: CDR1 LNHNV, CDR2 YYDKDF (reference sequence). As DNA, the CDR3 is TGTGCCACCGGTCGAAGGGCGGGAGGAGGTGATACGCAGTATTTT. Protein: CATGRRAGGGDTQYF.

Note on this clone: This specimen includes other DNA sequences encoding the same CDR3. The CDR3 reads CASGRGGETQYF. Here the CDR3 DNA reads TGTGCCAGTGGAAGGGGGGGAGAGACCCAGTACTTC. The chain combines TRBV19 with TRBJ2-5; TRBD2 might be the D (7 bases). The CDR3 consists of 12 residues. Germline CDR1 reads LNHDA; CDR2 reads SQIVND (reference sequence). Trimming stripped 8 bases from V and 4 bases from J, with 11 bases between.

This clone was seen more than once but under ten times. V is TRBV11-3 and J is TRBJ1-4, with 10 bases aligning to TRBD1. The CDR3 runs 17 residues. Germline assignment: CDR1 SGHNT and CDR2 YENEEA. V was clipped by 5 bases and J by 5 bases; unmatched bases: 11. The CDR3: CASSQAGPGQGNEKLFF. The DNA of the CDR3 is TGTGCCAGCAGCCAGGCCGGACCGGGACAGGGGAATGAAAAACTGTTTTTT.

This clone was detected only once. The rearrangement joins TRBV5-5 to TRBJ1-1; D gene ambiguous. Per the germline V gene, CDR1 is SGHKS and CDR2 is YYEKEE (reference sequence). V shed 5 bases and J shed 4 bases, with 15 bases lying between them. The CDR3 is 14 amino acids. DNA for the CDR3: TGTGCCAGCAGTTTCGACACGTTGGGCACTGAAGCTTTCTTT. It specifies CASSFDTLGTEAFF. Based on the CDR3 plus reference TRBV5-5 and TRBJ1-1, the full variable domain is DAGVTQSPTHLIKTRGQQVTLRCSPISGHKSVSWYQQVLGQGPQFIFQYYEKEERGRGNFPDRFSARQFPNYSSELNVNALLLGDSALYLCASSFDTLGTEAFFGQGTRLTVV.

The V call is TRBV27, the J call TRBJ2-1, with TRBD2 matching over 14 bases. V trimming: 5 bases; J trimming: 3 bases; junction bases outside the gene matches: 6. The CDR3 covers 17 residues. Germline V CDR1 and CDR2: MNHEY, SMNVEV (reference sequence). CDR3 sequence: CASSPRTSGRFYNEQFF. The CDR3 DNA sequence: TGTGCCAGCAGTCCACGGACTAGCGGGAGGTTCTACAATGAGCAGTTCTTC.